Shown below are 9 T cell receptor beta chains from a single sample sequenced in a study of OX40 agonist ivuxolimab in advanced cancers. Sequenced by immunoSEQ multiplex PCR; TCRdb stores in-frame clones only, minus some. The data hold 60,000 to 75,000 clones, with about 89% observed a single time. Sequencing used CD4+ or CD8+ T cells sorted from blood, obtained in a trial of the OX40 agonist ivuxolimab. The receptors stem from an adult with an advanced solid tumor such as melanoma, head and neck, liver or kidney cancer.

This clone was seen once. The chain links TRBV5-6 to TRBJ2-7, with D perhaps matching TRBD2 (7 bases). Germline CDR1 SGHDT, CDR2 YYEEEE. CDR3 length equals 15 residues. The V end lost 4 bases, the J end lost 2 bases, and 16 bases lay between the germline ends. CDR3 sequence: CASSPGGPGTYEQYF. The CDR3 nucleotides read TGTGCCAGCAGCCCGGGGGGCCCGGGAACCTACGAGCAGTACTTC.

The chain is built from TRBV5-6 and TRBJ1-2; a possible D gene is TRBD1 (5 bases). The length of the CDR3 is 13 residues. Germline lookup yields CDR1 SGHDT and CDR2 YYEEEE. Trimming stripped 0 bases from V and 3 bases from J, with 6 bases between. The CDR3: CASSLARDYGYTF. CDR3 nucleotides: TGTGCCAGCAGCTTGGCCAGGGACTATGGCTACACCTTC.

This chain connects TRBV28 to TRBJ2-3, with D maybe TRBD2 (5 bases). Germline CDR1 and CDR2: MDHEN and SYDVKM. The ends were cut back, 6 bases at V and 2 bases at J, with 9 bases in the middle. CDR3 length: 13 amino acids. CDR3 nucleotides: TGTGCCAGCAGCGGACTGGCCACAGATACGCAGTATTTT. It specifies CASSGLATDTQYF.

The chain joins TRBV7-2 to TRBJ1-1; D might be TRBD1 (6 bases). The CDR3 contains 12 residues. Germline V gene lookup returns CDR1 SGHTA and CDR2 FQGNSA. Trimming took off 6 bases at V and 7 bases at J, with 12 bases between the two ends. The CDR3 region has the DNA TGTGCCAGCAGAAGCCGGGACAATGAAGCTTTCTTT. Protein sequence: CASRSRDNEAFF.

The gene calls are TRBV6-1 and TRBJ2-1; 11 bases line up with TRBD1. CDR1 and CDR2 from the germline V gene are MNHNS and SASEGT. This CDR3 has 14 residues. The trim removed 7 bases at V and 10 bases at J, leaving 9 bases unmatched. CDR3 DNA: TGTGCCAGCATACGGGACAGGGGGAGGGAAGAGCAGTTCTTC. It yields the protein CASIRDRGREEQFF.

The chain carries TRBV5-6 and TRBJ1-4; no clear D gene. CDR3 length: 14 amino acids. CDR1 SGHDT and CDR2 YYEEEE come from the germline V gene. V lost 4 bases to trimming and J lost 8 bases, with 15 bases between them. The CDR3 is CASSLKGHGEKLFF. In DNA form, the CDR3 reads TGTGCCAGCAGCCTGAAGGGCCATGGGGAAAAACTGTTTTTT.

This chain joins TRBV10-3 and TRBJ1-6; no firm D call. The germline V and J ends were trimmed by 2 bases and 5 bases, with 7 bases remaining between them. The germline V gene has CDR1 ENHRY and CDR2 SYGVKD. The CDR3 contains 14 residues. The DNA for the CDR3 is TGTGCCATCAGTGAGCCGGCGAATAATTCACCCCTCCACTTT. Encoded protein: CAISEPANNSPLHF.

This rearrangement joins TRBV7-9 to TRBJ1-5; D is uncertain. V was cut by 3 bases and J by 9 bases, with 15 bases left in between. This CDR3 is 14 amino acids long. Germline CDR1 is SEHNR and CDR2 is FQNEAQ (reference sequence). Here the CDR3 reads CASSFAGPMGPQHF. The CDR3 DNA sequence: TGTGCCAGCAGCTTTGCAGGCCCCATGGGGCCCCAGCATTTT.

A few counts support this clone. This chain joins TRBV19 and TRBJ2-5, with D perhaps TRBD1 (6 bases). Trimming cost V 6 bases and J 5 bases, with 16 bases left between them. CDR1 LNHDA and CDR2 SQIVND come from the germline V gene (reference sequence). The CDR3 is 14 residues long. CDR3 DNA: TGTGCCAGTAGCCGGGACACCGCCAGGGAGACCCAGTACTTC. Residues: CASSRDTARETQYF. Combining the CDR3 with reference TRBV19 and TRBJ2-5 gives the whole variable domain DGGITQSPKYLFRKEGQNVTLSCEQNLNHDAMYWYRQDPGQGLRLIYYSQIVNDFQKGDIAEGYSVSREKKESFPLTVTSAQKNPTAFYLCASSRDTARETQYFGPGTRLLVL.